The 18 T cell receptor beta chains below were found in one sample sequenced in a study of neurological immune-mediated disorders. The time point is: longitudinal time-point 3. TCRdb recomputed calls from the 5' RACE reads with MiXCR, one row per CDR3 protein. Of roughly 57,000 distinct CDR3 sequences listed, 6.5% to 8.5% are singletons. The sample taken for sequencing was PBMCs. The receptors were sampled from a woman aged 40-49 years in good health.

This clonotype was counted ten times or more. The genes are TRBV10-3 and TRBJ2-5, with D perhaps assigned TRBD1 or TRBD2 (5 bases each). The germline CDR1 and CDR2 sequences are ENHRY and SYGVKD. The ends were cut back, 2 bases at V and 1 base at J, with 14 bases in the middle. The CDR3 extends over 16 amino acids. The CDR3 DNA sequence: TGTGCCATCAGTGAGGGGGGACCTCACCCCCAAGAGACCCAGTACTTC. This codes for CAISEGGPHPQETQYF.

Many counts were recorded for this clonotype. The CDR3 DNA follows: TGTGCCAGCAGTCTAGCGGGGGGGTGGGGTGAGCAGTTCTTC. Translated: CASSLAGGWGEQFF. The chain is built from TRBV6-5 and TRBJ2-1; 12 positions match TRBD2. This CDR3 has 14 amino acids. The germline CDR1 and CDR2 sequences are MNHEY and SVGAGI. Unmatched junction bases numbered 5, after V lost 5 bases and J lost 9 bases.

This clonotype was observed many times. This chain connects TRBV6-2 or TRBV6-3 to TRBJ2-1; no firm D call. V was clipped by 5 bases and J by 1 base, with 9 bases between them. Germline V gives CDR1 MNHEY, CDR2 SVGEGT. This CDR3 has 14 amino acids. The CDR3 region has the DNA TGTGCCAGCAGTCGCAACCCTTCCTACAATGAGCAGTTCTTC. Translation: CASSRNPSYNEQFF.

This clonotype was seen at least ten times. This sequence joins TRBV6-2 or TRBV6-3 and TRBJ1-5; D ambiguous. This CDR3 has 16 residues. The V gene's germline CDR1 is MNHEY and CDR2 SVGEGT. V lost 6 bases, J lost 2 bases, and 17 bases lay in between. Written as DNA, the CDR3 is TGTGCCAGCAGCCCTTCCCTGGGCATGGGCAATCAGCCCCAGCATTTT. Its translation: CASSPSLGMGNQPQHF.

This clonotype has just a few counts. This sequence may be a read error, since a much larger clone differs from it by one base. This rearrangement joins TRBV20-1 to TRBJ1-1; D is unresolved. Germline values: CDR1 DFQATT, CDR2 SNEGSKA (reference sequence). Trimming cost V 1 base and J 1 base, with 7 bases left between them. The CDR3 runs to 13 residues. The CDR3 DNA is TGCAGTGCTAGAGCGCATGCGAACACTGAAGCTTTCTTT. Protein product: CSARAHANTEAFF.

This clonotype was recorded at least ten times. The CDR3 is CASGTTGFGANVLTF. In DNA, the CDR3 is TGTGCTAGTGGTACAACAGGGTTTGGGGCCAACGTCCTGACTTTC. This chain uses TRBV12-5 with TRBJ2-6, with D tentatively TRBD1 (6 bases). Germline V lookup: CDR1 LGHNT, CDR2 FRNRAP. The V and J ends lost 5 bases and 3 bases respectively, with 11 bases between them. This CDR3 is built from 15 residues.

The table lists this clonotype with many counts. V is TRBV7-9 and J is TRBJ2-7, with 8 bases identical to TRBD2. Trimming cost V 6 bases and J 2 bases; bases outside gene matches: 6. The CDR3 is 14 residues long. CDR1 is SEHNR, CDR2 FQNEAQ, per germline (reference sequence). CDR3 residues: CASSYSGKAYEQYF. The CDR3, as DNA: TGTGCCAGCAGTTATAGCGGGAAAGCCTACGAGCAGTACTTC.

In this sample, this clonotype turned up many times. The V call is TRBV20-1, the J call TRBJ2-2; perhaps D is TRBD1 or TRBD2 (7 bases each). Germline loops: CDR1 DFQATT, CDR2 SNEGSKA (reference sequence). V lost 3 bases and J lost 10, with 21 bases in between. The CDR3 extends over 15 amino acids. The CDR3 DNA reads TGCAGTGCTAGGGGAAGTGACAGGGAGGGTCTGGAGCTGTTTTTT. Translating it yields CSARGSDREGLELFF.

This clonotype was detected a few times. V usage is TRBV20-1 and J usage is TRBJ2-7; perhaps TRBD1 as D (5 bases). Germline V gives CDR1 DFQATT, CDR2 SNEGSKA (reference sequence). The length of the CDR3 is 13 residues. V dropped 6 bases and J dropped 6 bases, with 18 bases sitting between them. CDR3 in DNA: TGCAGTGCCCTCCGTCCCCAGGGATCCGAGCAGTACTTC. Its protein product is CSALRPQGSEQYF.

This clonotype was observed many times. V and J are TRBV10-3 and TRBJ2-7; 8 bases are shared with TRBD1. Germline-derived CDR1 and CDR2 are ENHRY and SYGVKD. V shed 7 bases and J 5 bases; nucleotides not matched to a gene: 7. CDR3 length: 13 residues. The CDR3 region is CAIMEQGANEQYF. The CDR3 region has the DNA TGTGCCATCATGGAGCAGGGGGCGAACGAGCAGTACTTC.

This clonotype was observed many times. The chain links TRBV11-2 to TRBJ2-3, with 9 bases that match TRBD2. CDR3 length: 15 amino acids. Looked up from germline, CDR1 is SGHAT and CDR2 is FQNNGV. V was clipped by 3 bases and J by 3 bases; unmatched bases: 4. Here the CDR3 DNA reads TGTGCCAGCAGCTTGGCTAGCGGGGCTACAGATACGCAGTATTTT. It encodes CASSLASGATDTQYF.

This clonotype was seen ten or more times. The genes are TRBV5-1 and TRBJ2-2, with D unclear. This CDR3 spans 14 amino acids. The V gene's germline CDR1 is SGHRS and CDR2 YFSETQ. Trimming cost V 0 bases and J 3 bases, with 6 bases left between them. DNA for the CDR3: TGCGCCAGCAGCTTGGGGGCCCACACCGGGGAGCTGTTTTTT. Its translation is CASSLGAHTGELFF. The variable domain in full, completed from reference TRBV5-1 and TRBJ2-2, reads KAGVTQTPRYLIKTRGQQVTLSCSPISGHRSVSWYQQTPGQGLQFLFEYFSETQRNKGNFPGRFSGRQFSNSRSEMNVSTLELGDSALYLCASSLGAHTGELFFGEGSRLTVL.

This clonotype was counted at least ten times. The chain recombines TRBV10-2 with TRBJ2-7, with unresolved D. The CDR3 covers 15 residues. From germline, CDR1 is WSHSY and CDR2 SAAADI. Deletions cut 0 bases from V and 2 bases from J, with 11 bases between. CDR3 in DNA: TGCGCCAGCAGTGAGTCATCAGGTATGGCCTACGAGCAGTACTTC. It yields the protein CASSESSGMAYEQYF.

There are many counts of this clonotype. The genes are TRBV9 and TRBJ2-1, with 7 bases aligning to TRBD2. CDR3 length: 17 amino acids. Germline V gene data show CDR1 as SGDLS and CDR2 as YYNGEE. V shed 4 bases, J shed 7 bases, and the junction held 17 bases outside the gene matches. The CDR3 loop is CASSPLGGDLPGNEQFF. Written as DNA, the CDR3 is TGTGCCAGCAGCCCTTTGGGGGGGGACCTTCCGGGGAATGAGCAGTTCTTC.

This clonotype was detected a few times. Germline and junction disagree at one end, which may indicate a read error. V gene TRBV20-1 combines with J gene TRBJ2-5; 11 nucleotides agree with TRBD1. The CDR3 has 9 amino acids. Germline lookup yields CDR1 DFQATT and CDR2 SNEGSKA (reference sequence). DNA of the CDR3: TGCAGTGGCCCGGGACAGGGGGACTTC. Amino acid sequence: CSGPGQGDF.

This clonotype occurred many times. The V gene is TRBV20-1, the J gene TRBJ1-4; tentatively, D is TRBD1 (6 bases). The CDR3 is 11 amino acids. Trimming pared 5 bases from V and 8 bases from J, leaving 9 bases between. The germline V gene encodes CDR1 DFQATT and CDR2 SNEGSKA (reference sequence). The CDR3 spells CSAEDSEKLFF. DNA of the CDR3: TGCAGTGCTGAGGACAGCGAAAAACTGTTTTTT.

This clonotype was detected many times. CDR3 region: CASSLATGAGELFF. In DNA, the CDR3 is TGCGCCAGCAGCTTGGCTACAGGGGCCGGGGAGCTGTTTTTT. The gene calls are TRBV5-1 and TRBJ2-2; 7 nucleotides line up with TRBD1. With 0 bases clipped from V and 6 bases from J, the junction kept 2 bases outside the gene matches. CDR3 size: 14 residues. In germline, CDR1 is SGHRS, CDR2 YFSETQ.

This clonotype was observed many times. The J gene is TRBJ1-4, the V gene TRBV5-1; 10 bases agree with TRBD1. The CDR3 contains 14 residues. Germline V gives CDR1 SGHRS, CDR2 YFSETQ. The ends lost 3 bases at V and 8 bases at J; junction bases unmatched: 4. CDR3 sequence: CASSSGTGDEKLFF. The CDR3 coding sequence is TGCGCCAGCAGCTCCGGGACAGGGGACGAAAAACTGTTTTTT.